This paragraph reports one T cell receptor (beta chain). Its antigen is undetermined. The data were obtained in a study of cytotoxic CD8 clonotypes in ibrutinib-treated CLL. About the research overall: Among responders, some 25 were partial and 2 complete; after median roughly 68 months, around 14 stayed remitted and roughly 12 progressed.

Measured with immunoSEQ multiplex PCR; TCRdb has only the in-frame clones, and not every one. Of roughly 28,000 clones listed, around three fifths are singletons. The germline V gene encodes CDR1 MNHEY and CDR2 SMNVEV (reference sequence). The CDR3 is 15 amino acids. Trimming shortened V by 5 bases and J by 5 bases, and 18 bases separated the two germline ends. Study-level findings and limits: Having risen at ibrutinib response, clonality had fallen back toward baseline by progression. Once treatment began, public clonotypes, which were uncommon, contracted or stayed stable.

The sample was PBMCs, taken before ibrutinib treatment. This chain joins TRBV27 and TRBJ1-1; possible D gene TRBD1, 6 bases. This receptor was identified in a human donor with chronic lymphocytic leukemia. The CDR3 coding sequence is TGTGCCAGCAGTACAGGGTTGCTCGGATTGACTGAAGCTTTCTTT. Translated: CASSTGLLGLTEAFF.